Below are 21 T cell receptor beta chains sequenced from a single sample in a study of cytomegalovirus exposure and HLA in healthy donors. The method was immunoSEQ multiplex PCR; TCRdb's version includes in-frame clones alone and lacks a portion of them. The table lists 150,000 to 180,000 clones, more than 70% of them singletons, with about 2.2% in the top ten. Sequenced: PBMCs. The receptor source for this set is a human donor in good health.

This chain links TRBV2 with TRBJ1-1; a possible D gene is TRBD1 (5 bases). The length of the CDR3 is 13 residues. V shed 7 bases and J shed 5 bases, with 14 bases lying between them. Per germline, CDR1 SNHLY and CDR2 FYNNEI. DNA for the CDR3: TGTGCCAGCACCGGGACGGCGGGAACTGAAGCTTTCTTT. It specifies CASTGTAGTEAFF.

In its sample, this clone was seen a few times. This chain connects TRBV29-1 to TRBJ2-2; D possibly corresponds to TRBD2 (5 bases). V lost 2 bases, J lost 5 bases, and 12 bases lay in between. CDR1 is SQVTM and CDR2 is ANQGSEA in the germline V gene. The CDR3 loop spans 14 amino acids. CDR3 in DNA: TGCAGCGTTGAACGGGGAGAGGTGACCGGGGAGCTGTTTTTT. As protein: CSVERGEVTGELFF.

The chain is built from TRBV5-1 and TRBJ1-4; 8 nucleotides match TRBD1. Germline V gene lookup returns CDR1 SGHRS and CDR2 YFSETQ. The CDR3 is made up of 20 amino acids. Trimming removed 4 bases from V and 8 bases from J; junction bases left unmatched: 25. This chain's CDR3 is CASSLTVVPGQAMGSEKLFF. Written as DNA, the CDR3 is TGCGCCAGCAGCCTAACGGTTGTCCCGGGACAGGCTATGGGATCGGAAAAACTGTTTTTT.

CDR3 residues: CASSWTGTYGYTF. CDR3 in DNA: TGTGCCAGCAGTTGGACAGGGACCTATGGCTACACCTTC. This chain uses TRBV6-4 with TRBJ1-2; the match to TRBD1 covers 8 bases. The CDR3 contains 13 residues. V gave up 5 bases and J gave up 4 bases; unmatched junction bases: 3. Looked up from germline, CDR1 is MRHNA and CDR2 is SNTAGT.

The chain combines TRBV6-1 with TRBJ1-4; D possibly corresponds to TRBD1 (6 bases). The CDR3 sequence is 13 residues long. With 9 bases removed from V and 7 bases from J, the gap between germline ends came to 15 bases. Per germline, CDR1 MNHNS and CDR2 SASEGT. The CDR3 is CASNRVGSEKLFF. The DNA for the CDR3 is TGTGCCAGTAACAGGGTGGGGTCTGAAAAACTGTTTTTT.

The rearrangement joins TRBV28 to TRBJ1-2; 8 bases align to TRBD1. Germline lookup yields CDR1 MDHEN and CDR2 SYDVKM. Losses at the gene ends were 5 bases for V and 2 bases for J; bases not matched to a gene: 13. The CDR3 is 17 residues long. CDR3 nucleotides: TGTGCCAGCAGTGCCCTTATACCGGGACAGGCGAACTATGGCTACACCTTC. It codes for CASSALIPGQANYGYTF.

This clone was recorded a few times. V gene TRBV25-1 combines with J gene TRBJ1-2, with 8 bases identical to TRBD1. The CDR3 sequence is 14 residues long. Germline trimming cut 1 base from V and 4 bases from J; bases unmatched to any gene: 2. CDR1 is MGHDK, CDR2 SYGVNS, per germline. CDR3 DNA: TGTGCCAGCAGTGAATCTGACAGGGGCTATGGCTACACCTTC. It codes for CASSESDRGYGYTF.

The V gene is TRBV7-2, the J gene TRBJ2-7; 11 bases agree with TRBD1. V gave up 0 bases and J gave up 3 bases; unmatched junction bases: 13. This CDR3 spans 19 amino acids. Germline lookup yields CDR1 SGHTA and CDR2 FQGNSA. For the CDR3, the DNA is TGTGCCAGCAGCTTAGCGTCGGGACAGGGGGGCAGGCGCCGCTACGAGCAGTACTTC. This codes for CASSLASGQGGRRRYEQYF.

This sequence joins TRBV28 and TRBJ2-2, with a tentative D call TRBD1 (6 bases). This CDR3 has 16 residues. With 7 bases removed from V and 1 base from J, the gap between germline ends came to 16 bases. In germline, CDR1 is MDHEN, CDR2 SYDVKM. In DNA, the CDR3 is TGTGCCAGCACTCTCTACAGGGTCGGGAACACCGGGGAGCTGTTTTTT. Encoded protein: CASTLYRVGNTGELFF.

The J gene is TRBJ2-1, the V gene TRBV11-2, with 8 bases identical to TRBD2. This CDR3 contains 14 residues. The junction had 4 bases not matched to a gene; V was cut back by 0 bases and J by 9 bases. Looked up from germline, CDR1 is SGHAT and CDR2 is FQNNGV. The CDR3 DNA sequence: TGTGCCAGCAGCTTAGAAGCGGGAGCCGGTGAGCAGTTCTTC. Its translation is CASSLEAGAGEQFF. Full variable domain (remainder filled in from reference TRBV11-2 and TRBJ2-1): EAGVAQSPRYKIIEKRQSVAFWCNPISGHATLYWYQQILGQGPKLLIQFQNNGVVDDSQLPKDRFSAERLKGVDSTLKIQPAKLEDSAVYLCASSLEAGAGEQFFGPGTRLTVL.

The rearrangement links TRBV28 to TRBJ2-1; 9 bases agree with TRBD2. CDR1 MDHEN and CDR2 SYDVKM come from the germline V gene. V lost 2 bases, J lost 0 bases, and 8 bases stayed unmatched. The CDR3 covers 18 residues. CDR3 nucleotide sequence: TGTGCCAGCAGTTTAAAGAATAGCGGGAGACCCTCCTACAATGAGCAGTTCTTC. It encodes CASSLKNSGRPSYNEQFF.

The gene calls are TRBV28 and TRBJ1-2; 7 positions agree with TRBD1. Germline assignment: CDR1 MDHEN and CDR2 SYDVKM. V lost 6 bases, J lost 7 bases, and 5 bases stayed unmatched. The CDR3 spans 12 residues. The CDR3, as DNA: TGTGCCAGCAGCCGGGACAGTCTTGGCTACACCTTC. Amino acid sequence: CASSRDSLGYTF.

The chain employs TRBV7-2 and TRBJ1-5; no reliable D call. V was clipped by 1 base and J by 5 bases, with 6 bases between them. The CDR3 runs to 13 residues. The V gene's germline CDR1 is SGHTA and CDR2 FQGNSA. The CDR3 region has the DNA TGTGCCAGCAGCTTAGTATCGGATCAGCCCCAGCATTTT. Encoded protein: CASSLVSDQPQHF.

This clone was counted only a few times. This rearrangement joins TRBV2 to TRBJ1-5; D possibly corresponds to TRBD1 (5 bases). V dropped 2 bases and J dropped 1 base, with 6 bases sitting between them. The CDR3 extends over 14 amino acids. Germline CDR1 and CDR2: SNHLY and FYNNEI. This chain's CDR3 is CASSEQGSNQPQHF. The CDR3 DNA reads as TGTGCCAGCAGTGAACAGGGCAGCAATCAGCCCCAGCATTTT.

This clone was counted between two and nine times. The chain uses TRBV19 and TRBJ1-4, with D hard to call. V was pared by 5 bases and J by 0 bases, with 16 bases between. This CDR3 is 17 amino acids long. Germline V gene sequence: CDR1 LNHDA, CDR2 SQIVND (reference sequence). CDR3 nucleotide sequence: TGTGCCAGTAGTCCCCGTGGCAGTATTGCAACTAATGAAAAACTGTTTTTT. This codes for CASSPRGSIATNEKLFF.

For the CDR3, the DNA is TGTGCCAGCAGCTCCTGGGGACAGCTTGGAGGAAACACCATATATTTT. Translated: CASSSWGQLGGNTIYF. The chain carries TRBV9 and TRBJ1-3, with 7 bases fitting TRBD1. There are 16 residues in the CDR3. Trimming at V came to 4 bases and at J to 4 bases, leaving 11 bases not matched to a gene. The germline V gene has CDR1 SGDLS and CDR2 YYNGEE.

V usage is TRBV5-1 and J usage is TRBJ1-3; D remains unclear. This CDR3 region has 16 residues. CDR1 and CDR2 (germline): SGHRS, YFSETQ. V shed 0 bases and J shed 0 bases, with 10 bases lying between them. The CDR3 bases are TGCGCCAGCAGCTTGGTCGCCGGAGACTCTGGAAACACCATATATTTT. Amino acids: CASSLVAGDSGNTIYF.

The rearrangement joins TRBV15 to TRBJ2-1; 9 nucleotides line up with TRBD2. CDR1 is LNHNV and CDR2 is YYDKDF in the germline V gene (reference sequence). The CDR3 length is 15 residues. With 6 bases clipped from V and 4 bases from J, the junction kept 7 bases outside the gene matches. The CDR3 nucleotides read TGTGCCACCAGTAGGGTAGCGGGAGTTTACAATGAGCAGTTCTTC. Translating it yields CATSRVAGVYNEQFF.

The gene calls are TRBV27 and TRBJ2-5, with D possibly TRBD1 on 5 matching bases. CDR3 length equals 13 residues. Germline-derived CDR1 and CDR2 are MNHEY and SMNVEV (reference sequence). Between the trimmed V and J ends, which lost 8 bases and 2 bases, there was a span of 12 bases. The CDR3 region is CASSRRGQETQYF. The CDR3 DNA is TGTGCCAGCTCCAGAAGGGGTCAAGAGACCCAGTACTTC.

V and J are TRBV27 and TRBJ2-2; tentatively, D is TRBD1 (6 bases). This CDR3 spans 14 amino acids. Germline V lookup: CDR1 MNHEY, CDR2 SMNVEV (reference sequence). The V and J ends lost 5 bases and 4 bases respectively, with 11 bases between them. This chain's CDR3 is CASSPKQGTGELFF. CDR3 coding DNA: TGTGCCAGCAGTCCAAAACAGGGCACCGGGGAGCTGTTTTTT.

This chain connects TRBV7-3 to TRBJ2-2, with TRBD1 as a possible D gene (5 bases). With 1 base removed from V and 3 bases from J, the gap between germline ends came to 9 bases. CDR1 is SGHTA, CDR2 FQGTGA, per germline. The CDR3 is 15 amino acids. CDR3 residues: CASSLRGPDTGELFF. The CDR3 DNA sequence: TGTGCCAGCAGCTTAAGGGGCCCGGACACCGGGGAGCTGTTTTTT.